A selection of T cell receptor beta chains follows, all from one sample in a study of identical twins. TCRdb redid the calling of the 5' RACE reads with MiXCR, one entry per CDR3 protein. The sample carries fewer than 350,000 distinct CDR3 sequences, less than 9% recorded once. These same records also appear under a second study, on yellow fever vaccine responses in identical twins.

The sample consisted of memory (CD45RO+) T cells sorted from blood. Source of these receptors: a woman between 18 and 29 years old in good health. Both conserved end residues are part of each CDR3. D genes are given only for firm matches. Expanded clones are given a class, and other clones once, few, many or no size at all.

clone size	D gene	V gene	J gene	CDR3 length	CDR3 protein	CDR3 DNA
.	TRBD1	TRBV18	TRBJ2-2	15	CASSQDRGPFGELFF	TGTGCCAGCTCGCAGGACAGGGGGCCGTTCGGGGAGCTGTTTTTT
many	TRBD2	TRBV10-3	TRBJ2-3	18	CAITKSAGTSGGVDTQYF	TGTGCCATCACCAAAAGCGCCGGGACTAGCGGGGGAGTAGATACGCAGTATTTT
many	TRBD2	TRBV6-1	TRBJ2-2	17	CASTHGLAGPNTGELFF	TGTGCCAGCACCCACGGACTAGCGGGGCCGAACACCGGGGAGCTGTTTTTT
.	TRBD1	TRBV2	TRBJ2-7	15	CASRPHRDSTYEQYF	TGTGCCAGCAGACCCCACCGGGACAGCACCTACGAGCAGTACTTC
many	.	TRBV28	TRBJ2-1	11	CASASLNEQFF	TGTGCCAGCGCCTCTCTGAATGAGCAGTTCTTC
few	.	TRBV7-9	TRBJ2-1	17	CASASPFVRFSYNEQFF	TGTGCCAGCGCCTCCCCCTTCGTGAGGTTCTCCTACAATGAGCAGTTCTTC
many	TRBD2	TRBV20-1	TRBJ2-7	16	CSARDVSGKRPYEQYF	TGCAGTGCTAGAGACGTTAGCGGGAAAAGGCCCTACGAGCAGTACTTC
.	.	TRBV6-1	TRBJ2-1	16	CATAGEEGRGWAEQFF	TGTGCCACCGCGGGTGAAGAGGGTAGAGGGTGGGCTGAGCAGTTCTTC
few	.	TRBV18	TRBJ2-3	17	CASSPPGRREGADTQYF	TGTGCCAGCTCACCACCGGGACGTCGTGAAGGCGCAGATACGCAGTATTTT
few	.	TRBV28	TRBJ1-2	16	CASSPLTTATSYGYTF	TGTGCCAGCAGTCCCTTGACAACCGCTACCTCCTATGGCTACACCTTC
.	TRBD2	TRBV3-1	TRBJ2-1	16	CASSQRGTSLDNEQFF	TGTGCCAGCAGCCAGCGAGGGACTAGCCTTGACAATGAGCAGTTCTTC
few	.	TRBV7-2	TRBJ2-5	11	CASSPIETQYF	TGTGCCAGCAGCCCTATCGAGACCCAGTACTTC
few	.	TRBV6-1	TRBJ1-1	13	CASRGDLVTEAFF	TGTGCCAGCAGAGGGGACTTAGTTACTGAAGCTTTCTTT
many	.	TRBV20-1	TRBJ2-2	18	CSARAGIWSVRDTGELFF	TGCAGTGCCCGGGCGGGGATTTGGTCAGTAAGAGACACCGGGGAGCTGTTTTTT
few	.	TRBV3-1	TRBJ2-1	17	CASSARGLQSRGNEQFF	TGTGCCAGCAGCGCCCGGGGACTCCAGAGCCGGGGCAATGAGCAGTTCTTC
few	TRBD2	TRBV24-1	TRBJ2-2	16	CATSDPFLAGAGELFF	TGTGCCACCAGTGATCCTTTTCTAGCGGGAGCCGGGGAGCTGTTTTTT
.	TRBD1	TRBV5-1	TRBJ1-4	16	CASSLAVETGDEKLFF	TGCGCCAGCAGCTTGGCCGTCGAGACAGGGGATGAAAAACTGTTTTTT
many	TRBD2	TRBV12-3/TRBV12-4	TRBJ2-3	16	CASSLRAGGSTDTQYF	TGTGCCAGCAGTTTACGAGCGGGGGGGAGCACAGATACGCAGTATTTT
many	.	TRBV5-1	TRBJ1-5	14	CASSLNSGDQPQHF	TGCGCCAGCAGCTTAAACTCAGGGGATCAGCCCCAGCATTTT
many	.	TRBV4-2	TRBJ2-1	16	CASSQDGANSYNEQFF	TGTGCCAGCAGCCAAGACGGGGCCAATTCCTACAATGAGCAGTTCTTC
many	TRBD1	TRBV7-9	TRBJ1-1	15	CASDRGTGPGTEAFF	TGTGCCAGCGACCGCGGGACAGGGCCGGGGACTGAAGCTTTCTTT
.	TRBD1	TRBV28	TRBJ2-2	17	CASLPTGGGGRTGELFF	TGTGCCAGCCTCCCGACAGGGGGAGGAGGTCGAACCGGGGAGCTGTTTTTT
.	.	TRBV28	TRBJ2-7	11	CASSLLNEQYF	TGTGCCAGCAGTTTATTGAACGAGCAGTACTTC
.	.	TRBV10-1	TRBJ2-2	16	CASSGGQKENTGELFF	TGCGCCAGCAGTGGCGGACAGAAAGAGAACACCGGGGAGCTGTTTTTT
few	TRBD1	TRBV2	TRBJ2-7	14	CAGQGGAKNYEQYF	TGTGCCGGACAGGGGGGGGCAAAGAACTACGAGCAGTACTTC
many	TRBD2	TRBV3-1	TRBJ2-1	16	CASSPRTSGGYNEQFF	TGTGCCAGCAGCCCAAGGACTAGCGGGGGGTACAATGAGCAGTTCTTC
many	.	TRBV19	TRBJ1-4	14	CASSGGTSNEKLFF	TGTGCCAGTAGTGGCGGGACATCTAATGAAAAACTGTTTTTT
few	.	TRBV7-6	TRBJ2-5	14	CASSLQGHQETQYF	TGTGCCAGCAGCTTACAGGGACATCAAGAGACCCAGTACTTC
many	.	TRBV7-2	TRBJ2-3	15	CASSLKGRGTDTQYF	TGTGCCAGCAGCTTAAAAGGTCGGGGCACAGATACGCAGTATTTT
many	TRBD2	TRBV3-1	TRBJ2-1	15	CASSQGLAGVNEQFF	TGTGCCAGCAGCCAAGGCCTAGCGGGAGTTAATGAGCAGTTCTTC
.	TRBD1	TRBV28	TRBJ1-4	15	CASSPPGQKGEKLFF	TGTGCCAGCAGTCCGCCGGGACAGAAGGGTGAAAAACTGTTTTTT